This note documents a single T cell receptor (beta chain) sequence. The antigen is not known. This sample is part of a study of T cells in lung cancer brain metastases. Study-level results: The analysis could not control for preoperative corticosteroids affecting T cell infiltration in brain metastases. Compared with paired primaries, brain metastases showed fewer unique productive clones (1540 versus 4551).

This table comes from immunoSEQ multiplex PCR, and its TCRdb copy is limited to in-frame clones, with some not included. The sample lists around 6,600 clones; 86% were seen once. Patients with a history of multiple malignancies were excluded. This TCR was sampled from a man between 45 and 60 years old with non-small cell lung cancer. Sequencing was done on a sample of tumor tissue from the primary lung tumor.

CDR3 loop: CAWSIRVGGYTF. CDR3 in DNA: TGTGCCTGGAGTATCCGGGTTGGTGGCTACACCTTC. The rearrangement links TRBV30 to TRBJ1-2; D gene unclear. Germline-derived CDR1 and CDR2 are GTSNPN and SVGIG (reference sequence). V was trimmed by 2 bases and J by 7 bases, leaving 11 bases between them. CDR3 length: 12 residues.